This T cell receptor (beta chain) was identified in a study of graft-versus-host responses after intestinal transplantation. Study-level background: Among the recipients, all got anti-thymocyte globulin induction and then tacrolimus and steroids for about 3 years.

A remark on this clone: The antigen is not known.

The study's findings and limits: Recipient marrow showed GvH clones, some seen first in ileum or blood. Levels of circulating GvH clones at their peak were associated with early post-transplant HvG declines.

The germline V gene encodes CDR1 GTSNPN and CDR2 SVGIG (reference sequence). The CDR3 has 13 residues. V lost 5 bases and J lost 0, with 5 bases in between. Libraries were prepared by immunoSEQ multiplex PCR; TCRdb keeps only in-frame clonotypes and omits some of them. The data show about 130,000 clones, 85% to 95% seen once. The chain links TRBV30 to TRBJ2-6; D not resolved. Material: unstimulated CD4+ T cells sorted from spleen or lymph node cells, obtained before intestinal transplant. This clonotype was sampled from a human donor who received an intestinal transplant. The CDR3 coding sequence is TGTGCCTGGGGGCACTCTGGGGCCAACGTCCTGACTTTC. Amino acids: CAWGHSGANVLTF.